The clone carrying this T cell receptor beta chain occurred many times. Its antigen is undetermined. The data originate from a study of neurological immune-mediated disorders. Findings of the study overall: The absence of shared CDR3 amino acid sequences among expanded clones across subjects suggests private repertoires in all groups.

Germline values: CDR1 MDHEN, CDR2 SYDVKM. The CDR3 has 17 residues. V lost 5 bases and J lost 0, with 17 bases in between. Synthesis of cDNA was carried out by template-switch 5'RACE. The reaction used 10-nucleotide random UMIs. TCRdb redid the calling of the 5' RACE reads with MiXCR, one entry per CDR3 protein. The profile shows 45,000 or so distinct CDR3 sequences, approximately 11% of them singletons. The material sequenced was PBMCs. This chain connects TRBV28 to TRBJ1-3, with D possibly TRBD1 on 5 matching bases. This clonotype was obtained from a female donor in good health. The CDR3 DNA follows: TGTGCCAGCAGTCCCCCCGGGACGGGTTACTCTGGAAACACCATATATTTT. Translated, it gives CASSPPGTGYSGNTIYF.